This passage covers 26 T cell receptor beta chains from one sample sequenced in a study of quantifying T cell responses using KT2 cells (dated by TCRdb to about 2017). In terms of the full investigation: RNA was DNase-treated and reverse transcribed with TCR alpha and beta constant-region primers, mostly using SuperScript III.

Libraries were prepared through UMI-ligation and nested PCR. Sequencing was carried out with an Illumina MiSeq. A single-stranded oligonucleotide carrying the Illumina SP2 sequence and a UMI was ligated to the cDNA 3' end using T4 RNA ligase 1. PCR1 used about 4 cycles (98 degrees C 15 s, 69 degrees C 30 s, 72 degrees C 40 s), and the beta primer was an equimolar mix of RC1.1 and RC1.2 that covered TRBC1 and TRBC2. TCRdb passed the public sequencing reads through fastp at Q25 and MiXCR, retaining productive beta sequences. Every distinct CDR3 protein forms one entry, paired with its most common genes and DNA. The sample table contains 25,000 to 35,000 distinct CDR3 sequences; only one count was recorded for 10% of them. The top ten clones comprise 9.7% of the sample. Sequenced: PBMCs spiked with cells of the T cell clone KT2. The receptors here all came from a human donor.

The chain has TRBV10-2 and TRBJ1-1; D remains ambiguous. This CDR3 spans 12 amino acids. V was pared by 2 bases and J by 7 bases, with 8 bases between. Germline CDR1 WSHSY, CDR2 SAAADI. CDR3 sequence (DNA): TGCGCCAGCAGTGAGGCCCGGATTGAAGCTTTCTTT. As protein: CASSEARIEAFF.

The chain combines TRBV29-1 with TRBJ1-1; D ambiguous. Germline V gives CDR1 SQVTM, CDR2 ANQGSEA. This CDR3 comprises 11 residues. The V gene lost 8 bases and the J gene lost 0 bases, with 7 bases spanning the gap. DNA for the CDR3: TGCAGCATCAGTCTGAACACTGAAGCTTTCTTT. Translation: CSISLNTEAFF.

This clonotype was detected only a few times. This sequence joins TRBV20-1 and TRBJ2-1; D gene ambiguous. The ends were cut back, 3 bases at V and 4 bases at J, with 4 bases in the middle. The CDR3 extends over 11 amino acids. Germline V gives CDR1 DFQATT, CDR2 SNEGSKA (reference sequence). CDR3 amino acids: CSASGYNEQFF. CDR3 nucleotides: TGCAGTGCTAGCGGGTACAATGAGCAGTTCTTC.

CDR3 protein: CASSLAPGRAETQYF. The CDR3 DNA reads as TGTGCCAGCAGCTTAGCCCCGGGGCGGGCAGAGACCCAGTACTTC. The chain is built from TRBV11-2 and TRBJ2-5; perhaps D is TRBD1 or TRBD2 (5 bases each). Germline CDR1 reads SGHAT; CDR2 reads FQNNGV. CDR3 length equals 15 residues. V dropped 1 base and J dropped 4 bases, with 13 bases sitting between them.

The sample holds many counts of this clonotype. This chain joins TRBV20-1 and TRBJ2-5; TRBD2 aligns across 8 bases. J gave up 1 base and V 6 bases, and 10 bases lay outside the gene matches. The CDR3 sequence is 15 residues long. Germline V CDR1 and CDR2: DFQATT, SNEGSKA (reference sequence). CDR3 in amino acids: CSATKILAAQETQYF. CDR3 DNA sequence: TGCAGTGCAACGAAGATACTAGCGGCCCAAGAGACCCAGTACTTC.

V and J are TRBV28 and TRBJ1-3; D is perhaps TRBD1 (5 bases). This CDR3 is 15 amino acids long. The ends were cut back, 2 bases at V and 3 bases at J, with 11 bases in the middle. CDR1 and CDR2 from the germline V gene are MDHEN and SYDVKM. The CDR3 DNA sequence: TGTGCCAGCAGTTTACATGGGGCGCGTGGAAACACCATATATTTT. The encoded protein is CASSLHGARGNTIYF.

This clonotype was detected a few times. The chain combines TRBV4-2 with TRBJ1-1; possibly TRBD1 for D (5 bases). Trimming took 1 base from V and 5 from J, leaving 11 bases between them. This CDR3 spans 14 amino acids. Germline V gives CDR1 LGHNA, CDR2 YNFKEQ. The CDR3 reads CASSQGQGGTEAFF. The CDR3 bases are TGTGCCAGCAGCCAAGGGCAGGGTGGAACTGAAGCTTTCTTT.

The V gene is TRBV7-3, the J gene TRBJ2-7, with D perhaps matching TRBD1 (6 bases). Trimming removed 1 base from V and 4 bases from J, with 14 bases in between. The V gene's germline CDR1 is SGHTA and CDR2 FQGTGA. The CDR3 spans 15 residues. CDR3 sequence reads: CASSLNGGQFYEQYF. The DNA for the CDR3 is TGTGCCAGCAGCTTAAACGGTGGACAGTTTTACGAGCAGTACTTC.

The sample holds many counts of this clonotype. The chain combines TRBV12-3 or TRBV12-4 with TRBJ2-3; TRBD1 matches at 8 bases. The CDR3 runs 16 residues. The ends lost 5 bases at V and 3 bases at J; junction bases unmatched: 10. The CDR3 nucleotides read TGTGCCAGCAGTCCCCCGGCAGGGGGCATAACAGATACGCAGTATTTT. It is translated as CASSPPAGGITDTQYF.

This clonotype was counted at least ten times. The chain recombines TRBV29-1 with TRBJ1-1; D uncertain. V was trimmed by 3 bases and J by 6 bases, leaving 20 bases between them. Per germline, CDR1 SQVTM and CDR2 ANQGSEA. The CDR3 sequence is 15 residues long. The CDR3 DNA reads TGCAGCGTTGATTCCGGCAAGTCGAACAGTCCTGAAGCTTTCTTT. Translated: CSVDSGKSNSPEAFF.

DNA for the CDR3: TGCGCCAGCAGCCACGTACTAGCGGGGCCCTACGAGCAGTACTTC. It codes for CASSHVLAGPYEQYF. The chain is built from TRBV4-1 and TRBJ2-7; 10 nucleotides agree with TRBD2. V gave up 3 bases and J gave up 2 bases; unmatched junction bases: 4. CDR1 is MGHRA, CDR2 YSYEKL, per germline. The CDR3 has 15 amino acids.

This clonotype was seen repeatedly, ten times or more. The chain couples TRBV2 to TRBJ2-6; D is perhaps TRBD2 (5 bases). Trimming took 9 bases from V and 0 from J, leaving 12 bases between them. The germline V gene has CDR1 SNHLY and CDR2 FYNNEI. The length of the CDR3 is 15 residues. CDR3 nucleotides: TGTGCCAGGACTATCCCTGGCTCTGGGGCCAACGTCCTGACTTTC. Amino acid sequence: CARTIPGSGANVLTF.

The CDR3 spells CASSQESSLAGGVYNEQFF. CDR3 bases: TGTGCCAGCAGCCAAGAAAGTAGCCTAGCGGGGGGGGTGTACAATGAGCAGTTCTTC. The gene calls are TRBV14 and TRBJ2-1; 12 positions match TRBD2. The junction had 10 bases not matched to a gene; V was cut back by 0 bases and J by 4 bases. The CDR3 loop spans 19 amino acids. Germline values: CDR1 SGHDN, CDR2 FVKESK.

The rearrangement joins TRBV20-1 to TRBJ2-2, with 16 bases identical to TRBD2. This CDR3 is built from 17 residues. The germline gives CDR1 DFQATT, CDR2 SNEGSKA (reference sequence). V lost 1 base, J lost 6 bases, and 5 bases stayed unmatched. The CDR3, as DNA: TGCAGTGCTAGAGGGGGACTAGCGGGGGGGAAGGCCGGGGAGCTGTTTTTT. Translated, it gives CSARGGLAGGKAGELFF.

A few counts support this clonotype. The V gene is TRBV2, the J gene TRBJ1-1, with D hard to call. Trimming took off 2 bases at V and 7 bases at J, with 11 bases between the two ends. Germline V gene lookup returns CDR1 SNHLY and CDR2 FYNNEI. The CDR3 totals 13 residues. The CDR3 loop is CASSELTSLEAFF. Written as DNA, the CDR3 is TGTGCCAGCAGTGAATTGACCTCGCTTGAAGCTTTCTTT. The variable domain in full, with the rest retrieved from reference TRBV2 and TRBJ1-1, is EPEVTQTPSHQVTQMGQEVILRCVPISNHLYFYWYRQILGQKVEFLVSFYNNEISEKSEIFDDQFSVERPDGSNFTLKIRSTKLEDSAMYFCASSELTSLEAFFGQGTRLTVV.

V and J are TRBV4-1 and TRBJ2-1; TRBD1 agrees at 9 bases. The V segment lost 5 bases and the J segment 9 bases; nucleotides outside the gene matches: 11. This CDR3 is 15 amino acids long. Germline V gene data show CDR1 as MGHRA and CDR2 as YSYEKL. The CDR3 DNA follows: TGCGCCAGCAGCTACCGGGACAGGGAAGACGGTGAGCAGTTCTTC. This encodes CASSYRDREDGEQFF.

This clonotype was found many times. The gene calls are TRBV7-2 and TRBJ2-1; D is perhaps TRBD2 (6 bases). There are 14 residues in the CDR3. Germline V gives CDR1 SGHTA, CDR2 FQGNSA. The V and J ends lost 6 bases and 0 bases respectively, with 9 bases between them. CDR3: CASSSGNSYNEQFF. CDR3 DNA sequence: TGTGCCAGCAGTAGCGGCAACTCCTACAATGAGCAGTTCTTC.

The chain has TRBV12-3 or TRBV12-4 and TRBJ2-1; unclear D gene. The CDR3 is 15 residues long. The V and J ends lost 1 base and 5 bases respectively, with 12 bases between them. The CDR3 DNA reads TGTGCCAGCAGTTTAGAGTTGTTGGTTAACAATGAGCAGTTCTTC. Translating gives CASSLELLVNNEQFF.

In this sample, this clonotype turned up many times. The chain has TRBV7-9 and TRBJ2-6, with D perhaps being TRBD1 or TRBD2 (5 bases each). CDR3 length: 17 amino acids. V was cut by 4 bases and J by 0 bases, with 13 bases left in between. Germline V gene lookup returns CDR1 SEHNR and CDR2 FQNEAQ (reference sequence). The CDR3 loop reads CASSSPGRLSGANVLTF. The CDR3 DNA reads as TGTGCCAGCAGCTCCCCGGGACGCCTCTCTGGGGCCAACGTCCTGACTTTC.

This clonotype was counted only a few times. The V call is TRBV20-1, the J call TRBJ2-3; 10 bases are shared with TRBD2. The J segment lost 6 bases and the V segment lost 5 bases, leaving 17 bases of the junction unmatched. CDR3 size: 17 residues. Germline CDR1 and CDR2: DFQATT and SNEGSKA (reference sequence). CDR3 sequence (DNA): TGCAGTGCTGGTAGCCCTACTAGCGGGATTATAGAGGATACGCAGTATTTT. Translated: CSAGSPTSGIIEDTQYF.

This clonotype came up a few times. The rearrangement uses TRBV14 and TRBJ2-1; D unclear. The germline V gene encodes CDR1 SGHDN and CDR2 FVKESK. The CDR3 extends over 15 amino acids. V shed 10 bases and J shed 8 bases, with 24 bases lying between them. The CDR3 spells CATSKNSIRSDEQFF. CDR3 DNA sequence: TGTGCCACCTCGAAAAACAGTATCCGAAGCGATGAGCAGTTCTTC.

This rearrangement joins TRBV27 to TRBJ2-5; 7 bases are a match to TRBD2. V was clipped by 2 bases and J by 2 bases; unmatched bases: 8. Germline-derived CDR1 and CDR2 are MNHEY and SMNVEV (reference sequence). The CDR3 extends over 16 amino acids. Here the CDR3 DNA reads TGTGCCAGCAGTTTAGTGAGCGGGGTACCTCAAGAGACCCAGTACTTC. This encodes CASSLVSGVPQETQYF.

J is TRBJ1-1 and V is TRBV4-2; 9 bases align to TRBD1. The CDR3 length is 15 residues. V trimming: 9 bases; J trimming: 1 base; junction bases outside the gene matches: 9. The V gene's germline CDR1 is LGHNA and CDR2 YNFKEQ. CDR3 sequence reads: CASTQGTGQNTEAFF. The DNA of the CDR3 is TGTGCCAGTACCCAAGGGACAGGGCAGAACACTGAAGCTTTCTTT.

This clonotype was detected many times. This chain connects TRBV11-3 to TRBJ2-3, with TRBD2 as a possible D gene (6 bases). Trimming removed 0 bases from V and 5 bases from J, with 18 bases in between. Germline assignment: CDR1 SGHNT and CDR2 YENEEA. The length of the CDR3 is 17 residues. CDR3 bases: TGTGCCAGCAGCTTAGACCCGTGGAGGGGAAGGGGAGATACGCAGTATTTT. Protein: CASSLDPWRGRGDTQYF. Full variable domain (outside the CDR3, taken from reference TRBV11-3 and TRBJ2-3): EAGVVQSPRYKIIEKKQPVAFWCNPISGHNTLYWYLQNLGQGPELLIRYENEEAVDDSQLPKDRFSAERLKGVDSTLKIQPAELGDSAVYLCASSLDPWRGRGDTQYFGPGTRLTVL.

This chain links TRBV6-4 with TRBJ2-3; 12 nucleotides match TRBD1. The CDR3 extends over 16 amino acids. CDR1 is MRHNA, CDR2 SNTAGT, per germline. Losses at the gene ends were 3 bases for V and 5 bases for J; bases not matched to a gene: 6. CDR3 sequence reads: CASSEGTGGAVDTQYF. The CDR3 region has the DNA TGTGCCAGCAGTGAAGGGACAGGGGGCGCGGTAGATACGCAGTATTTT.

This clonotype was counted at least ten times. The chain links TRBV2 to TRBJ2-2, with D possibly being TRBD1 (6 bases). CDR3 length: 13 residues. CDR1 is SNHLY, CDR2 FYNNEI, per germline. Trimming shortened V by 5 bases and J by 6 bases, and 10 bases separated the two germline ends. The chain's CDR3 is CASSRAGAGELFF. CDR3 DNA: TGTGCCAGCAGTCGGGCAGGGGCCGGGGAGCTGTTTTTT.